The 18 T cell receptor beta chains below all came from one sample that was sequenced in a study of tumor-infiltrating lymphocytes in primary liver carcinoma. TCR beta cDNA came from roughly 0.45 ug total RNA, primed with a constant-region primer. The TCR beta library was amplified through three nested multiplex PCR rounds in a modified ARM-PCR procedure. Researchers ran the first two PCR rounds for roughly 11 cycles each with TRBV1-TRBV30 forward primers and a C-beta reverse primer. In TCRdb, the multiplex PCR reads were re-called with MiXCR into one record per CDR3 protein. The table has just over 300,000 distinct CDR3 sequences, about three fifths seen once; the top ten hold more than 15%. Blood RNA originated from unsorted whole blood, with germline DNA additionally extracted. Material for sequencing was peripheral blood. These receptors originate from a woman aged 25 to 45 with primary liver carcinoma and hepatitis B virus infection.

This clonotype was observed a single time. The chain's CDR3 is CASSLRSTGSHPGNGYTF. The CDR3 DNA is TGTGCCAGCAGCTTGAGATCAACAGGGAGCCATCCGGGGAATGGCTACACCTTC. The rearrangement uses TRBV11-1 and TRBJ1-2, with D tentatively TRBD1 (6 bases). The CDR3 has 18 amino acids. V lost 3 bases to trimming and J lost 6 bases, with 26 bases between them. The germline V gene has CDR1 SGHAT and CDR2 FQDESV (reference sequence).

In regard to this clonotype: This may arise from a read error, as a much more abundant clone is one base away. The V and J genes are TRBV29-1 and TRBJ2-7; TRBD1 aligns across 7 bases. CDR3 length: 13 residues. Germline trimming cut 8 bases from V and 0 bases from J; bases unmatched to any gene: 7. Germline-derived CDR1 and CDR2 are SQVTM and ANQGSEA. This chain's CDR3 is CSIVRGSSYEQYF. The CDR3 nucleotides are TGCAGCATTGTCAGGGGGTCCTCCTACGAGCAGTACTTC.

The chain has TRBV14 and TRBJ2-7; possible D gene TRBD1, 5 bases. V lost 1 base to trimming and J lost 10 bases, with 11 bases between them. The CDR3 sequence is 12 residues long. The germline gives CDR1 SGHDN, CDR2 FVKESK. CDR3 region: CASSQALGRQYF. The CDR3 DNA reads TGTGCCAGCAGCCAAGCCTTGGGGCGCCAGTACTTC.

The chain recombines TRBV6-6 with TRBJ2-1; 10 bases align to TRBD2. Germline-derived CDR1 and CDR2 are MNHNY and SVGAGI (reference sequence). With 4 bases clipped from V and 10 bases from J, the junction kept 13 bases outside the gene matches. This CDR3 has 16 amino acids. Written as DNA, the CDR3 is TGTGCCAGCAGTTGGATTAGCGGGAGGTCCCCCGGGGAGCAGTTCTTC. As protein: CASSWISGRSPGEQFF.

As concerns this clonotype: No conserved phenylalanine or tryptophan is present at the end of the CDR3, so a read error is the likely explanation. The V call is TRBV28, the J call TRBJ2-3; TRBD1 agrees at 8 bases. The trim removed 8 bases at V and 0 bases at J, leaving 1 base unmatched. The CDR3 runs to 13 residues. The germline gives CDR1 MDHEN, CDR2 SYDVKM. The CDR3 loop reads CASHRGSTDTQYL. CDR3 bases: TGTGCCAGCCACAGGGGGAGCACAGATACGCAGTATTTG.

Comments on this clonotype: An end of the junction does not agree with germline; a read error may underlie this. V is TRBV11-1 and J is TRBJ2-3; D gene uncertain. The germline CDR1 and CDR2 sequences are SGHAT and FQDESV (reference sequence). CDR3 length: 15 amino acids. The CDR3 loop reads CASSSPTIRPDTQYF. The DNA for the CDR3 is TGTGCAAGCAGCTCGCCCACCATCCGGCCAGATACGCAGTATTTT. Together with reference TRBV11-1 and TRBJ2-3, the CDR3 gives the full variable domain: EAEVAQSPRYKITEKSQAVAFWCDPISGHATLYWYRQILGQGPELLVQFQDESVVDDSQLPKDRFSAERLKGVDSTLKIQPAELGDSAMYLCASSSPTIRPDTQYFGPGTRLTVL.

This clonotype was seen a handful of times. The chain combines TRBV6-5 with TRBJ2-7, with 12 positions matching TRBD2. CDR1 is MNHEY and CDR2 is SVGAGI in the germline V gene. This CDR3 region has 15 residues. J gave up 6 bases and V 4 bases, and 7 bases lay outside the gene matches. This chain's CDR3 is CASSSTSGRWAEQYF. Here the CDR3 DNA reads TGTGCCAGCAGTTCGACTAGCGGGAGATGGGCCGAGCAGTACTTC.

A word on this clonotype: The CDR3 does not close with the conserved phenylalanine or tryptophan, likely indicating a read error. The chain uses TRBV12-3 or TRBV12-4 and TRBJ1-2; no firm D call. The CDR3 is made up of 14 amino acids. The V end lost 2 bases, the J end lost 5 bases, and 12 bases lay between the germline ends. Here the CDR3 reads CASSLKSLPYGYTI. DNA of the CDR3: TGTGCCAGCAGTTTAAAGTCCCTGCCGTATGGCTACACCATC.

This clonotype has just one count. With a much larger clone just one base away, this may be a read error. The CDR3 spells CASSSLAGGYELYF. For the CDR3, the DNA is TGTGCCAGCAGCTCGCTAGCGGGAGGTTACGAGCTGTACTTC. The chain uses TRBV4-2 and TRBJ2-7, with 11 positions matching TRBD2. In germline, CDR1 is LGHNA, CDR2 YNFKEQ. This CDR3 spans 14 amino acids.

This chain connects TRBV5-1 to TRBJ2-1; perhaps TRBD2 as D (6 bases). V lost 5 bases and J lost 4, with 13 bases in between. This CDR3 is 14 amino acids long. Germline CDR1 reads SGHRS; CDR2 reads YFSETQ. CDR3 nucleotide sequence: TGCGCCAGCAGATCAAGCGCGGGGTACAATGAGCAGTTCTTC. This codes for CASRSSAGYNEQFF.

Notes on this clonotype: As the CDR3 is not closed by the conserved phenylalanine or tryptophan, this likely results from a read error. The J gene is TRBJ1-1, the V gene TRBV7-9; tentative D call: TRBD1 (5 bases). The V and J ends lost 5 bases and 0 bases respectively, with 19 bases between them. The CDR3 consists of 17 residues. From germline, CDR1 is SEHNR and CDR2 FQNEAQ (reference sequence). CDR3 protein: CASSDTRWGSMNTEAFL. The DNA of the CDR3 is TGTGCCAGCAGCGACACGAGGTGGGGCTCCATGAACACTGAAGCTTTCTTA.

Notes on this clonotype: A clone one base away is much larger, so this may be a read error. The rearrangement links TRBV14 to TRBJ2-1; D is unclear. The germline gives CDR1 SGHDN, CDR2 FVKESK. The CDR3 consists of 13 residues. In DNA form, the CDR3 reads TGTGCCAGCAGCCAATGGCGGTACAATGATCAGTTCTTC. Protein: CASSQWRYNDQFF.

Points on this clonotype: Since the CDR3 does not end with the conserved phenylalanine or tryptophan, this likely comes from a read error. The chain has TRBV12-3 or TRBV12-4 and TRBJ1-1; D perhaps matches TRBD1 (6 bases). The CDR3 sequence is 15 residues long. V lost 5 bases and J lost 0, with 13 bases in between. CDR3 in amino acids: CASSPTTGLNTEAFS. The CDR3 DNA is TGTGCCAGCAGTCCGACCACAGGGTTGAACACTGAAGCTTTCTCT.

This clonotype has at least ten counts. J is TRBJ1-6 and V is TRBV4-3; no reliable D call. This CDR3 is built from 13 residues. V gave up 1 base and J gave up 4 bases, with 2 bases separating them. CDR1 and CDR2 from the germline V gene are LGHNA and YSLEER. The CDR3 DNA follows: TGCGCCAGCAGCCAAGCGTATAATTCACCCCTCCACTTT. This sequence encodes CASSQAYNSPLHF.

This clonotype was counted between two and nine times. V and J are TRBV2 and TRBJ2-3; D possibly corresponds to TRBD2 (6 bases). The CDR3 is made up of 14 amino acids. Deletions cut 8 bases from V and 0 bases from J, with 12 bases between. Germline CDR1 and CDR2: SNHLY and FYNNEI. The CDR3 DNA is TGTGCCAGCTTAGGGACTCCAAGCACAGATACGCAGTATTTT. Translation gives CASLGTPSTDTQYF.

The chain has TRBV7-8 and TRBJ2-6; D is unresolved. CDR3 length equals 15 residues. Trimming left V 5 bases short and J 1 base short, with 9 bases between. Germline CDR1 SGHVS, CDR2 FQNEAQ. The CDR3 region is CASSRIISGANVLTF. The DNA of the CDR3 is TGTGCCAGCAGCCGAATAATATCTGGGGCCAACGTCCTGACTTTC.

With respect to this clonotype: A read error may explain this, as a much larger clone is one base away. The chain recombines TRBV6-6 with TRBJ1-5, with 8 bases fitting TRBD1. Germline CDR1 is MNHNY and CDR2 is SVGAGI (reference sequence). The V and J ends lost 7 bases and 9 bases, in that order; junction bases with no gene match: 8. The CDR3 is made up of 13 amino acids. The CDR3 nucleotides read TGTGCCAGCAATTCGGCAGGGGGCTCGCCCCAGCATTTT. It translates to CASNSAGGSPQHF.

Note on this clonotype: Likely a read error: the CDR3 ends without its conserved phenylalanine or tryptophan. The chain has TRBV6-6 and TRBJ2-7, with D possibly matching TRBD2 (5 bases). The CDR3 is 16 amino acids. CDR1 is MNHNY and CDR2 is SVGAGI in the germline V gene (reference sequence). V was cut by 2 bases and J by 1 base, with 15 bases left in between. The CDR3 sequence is CASSYLSRRVSYEQYL. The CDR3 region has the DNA TGTGCCAGCAGTTACCTCTCGCGGCGGGTGTCCTACGAGCAGTACCTC.